These T cell receptor beta chains were read from a single sample in a study of blood T cell repertoires in COVID-19. Using immunoSEQ multiplex PCR, the repertoire was profiled, and TCRdb retains in-frame clones only, with some absent. The sample includes hundreds of thousands of clones, more than 70% of them seen just once. The sample consisted of PBMCs or T cells enriched from blood (not recorded which). The receptors derive from a woman between 55 and 75 years old in a cohort exposed to, infected with or recovered from COVID-19 (not recorded which). Both conserved end residues are part of each CDR3.

V gene	J gene	CDR3 protein
TRBV5-1	TRBJ1-3	CASSLEPGPGNTIYF
TRBV5-4	TRBJ1-2	CASSRQGNYGYTF
TRBV25-1	TRBJ2-1	CASSELGNYNEQFF
TRBV7-2	TRBJ2-7	CASSLRTYSYEQYF
TRBV5-1	TRBJ2-1	CASSLVLAGALPFF
TRBV5-1	TRBJ1-1	CASSLRGAPMNTEAFF
TRBV10-1	TRBJ2-1	CASIGGGLAGVCYNEQFF
TRBV10-3	TRBJ1-1	CAISEDSTEAFF
TRBV9	TRBJ2-5	CASSETGYQETQYF
TRBV9	TRBJ2-7	CASSVGPFSSYEQYF
TRBV18	TRBJ2-3	CASSPGTGGTDTQYF
TRBV15	TRBJ2-7	CATSRDRGDRGREKRQRVYEQYF
TRBV19	TRBJ2-7	CASSIGHRAGQGYEQYF
TRBV28	TRBJ1-2	CASSIWTLTGGRGYTF
TRBV5-6	TRBJ2-7	CASSPDRGLSSYEQYF
TRBV5-4	TRBJ1-2	CASSLVGGGYGYTF
TRBV10-3	TRBJ2-1	CAINPTGDNEQFF
TRBV7-9	TRBJ2-7	CASSSGQGASEQYF
TRBV29-1	TRBJ1-4	CSVEILAANEKLFF
TRBV19	TRBJ1-5	CASSTGQGWIPQHF
TRBV5-6	TRBJ2-7	CASSLTGNNNEQYF
TRBV28	TRBJ1-2	CASSSDSDYGYTF
TRBV27	TRBJ1-2	CATLSPLGVANYGYTF
TRBV29-1	TRBJ1-1	CSVIRDRNTEAFF
TRBV28	TRBJ1-4	CASSRDRGPNEKLFF
TRBV28	TRBJ1-2	CASSLGGGGMNYGYTF
TRBV9	TRBJ2-7	CASSAYDRGLSLNNEQYF
TRBV27	TRBJ1-4	CASASDRGNEKLFF
TRBV5-8	TRBJ2-2	CASSSDRDRVDGELFF
TRBV27	TRBJ2-7	CASRGLPYEQYF
TRBV28	TRBJ2-7	CASRGSGRAIYEQYF
TRBV2	TRBJ2-1	CASSGGPGLAGAAEQFF
TRBV19	TRBJ1-5	CASNSGQINQPQHF